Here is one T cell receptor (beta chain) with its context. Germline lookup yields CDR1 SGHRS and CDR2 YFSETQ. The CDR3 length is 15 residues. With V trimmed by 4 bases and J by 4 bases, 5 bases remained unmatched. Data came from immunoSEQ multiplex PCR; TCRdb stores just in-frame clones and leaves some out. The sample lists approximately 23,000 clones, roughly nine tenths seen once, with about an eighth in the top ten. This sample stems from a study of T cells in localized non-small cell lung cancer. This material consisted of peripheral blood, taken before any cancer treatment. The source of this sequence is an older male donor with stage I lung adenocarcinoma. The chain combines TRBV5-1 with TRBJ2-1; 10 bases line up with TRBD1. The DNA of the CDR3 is TGCGCCAGCAGCCGAGGACAGGGGGAATACAATGAGCAGTTCTTC. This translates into CASSRGQGEYNEQFF.